Below, 27 T cell receptor beta chains from the same sample are listed, as sequenced in a study of technical replicates of blood from a few donors. Repertoires were generated with immunoSEQ multiplex PCR, while TCRdb's copy carries only in-frame clones and drops some. Of tens of thousands of clones in the sample, roughly 91% were seen once. Sequenced input: T cells isolated from PBMCs. Receptor source: a human donor in good health.

The chain has TRBV9 and TRBJ2-3; D unresolved. The CDR3 length is 13 residues. Germline CDR1 SGDLS, CDR2 YYNGEE. V lost 2 bases, J lost 4 bases, and 8 bases lay in between. The CDR3 here is CASSVVTSDTQYF. The CDR3 DNA sequence: TGTGCCAGCAGCGTGGTCACATCAGATACGCAGTATTTT.

The chain employs TRBV4-3 and TRBJ1-1; D is uncertain. The germline CDR1 and CDR2 sequences are LGHNA and YSLEER. V was trimmed by 1 base and J by 4 bases, leaving 7 bases between them. The CDR3 has 13 amino acids. The CDR3 region is CASSQGGLTEAFF. CDR3 DNA: TGCGCCAGCAGCCAAGGCGGTCTCACTGAAGCTTTCTTT.

V gene TRBV5-4 combines with J gene TRBJ1-1; 7 bases agree with TRBD1. Germline assignment: CDR1 SGHNT and CDR2 YYREEE (reference sequence). The CDR3 has 14 amino acids. V gave up 2 bases and J gave up 7 bases; unmatched junction bases: 8. The CDR3 loop is CASSFVFDRVEAFF. As DNA, the CDR3 is TGTGCCAGCAGCTTCGTATTCGACAGGGTTGAAGCTTTCTTT.

The chain uses TRBV5-5 and TRBJ1-1, with 7 bases lining up with TRBD1. Germline lookup yields CDR1 SGHKS and CDR2 YYEKEE (reference sequence). The V segment lost 4 bases and the J segment 5 bases; nucleotides outside the gene matches: 20. CDR3 length equals 18 residues. CDR3 nucleotides: TGTGCCAGCAGCATTCCCGGGACAGAAATCCGGGGCGCTACTGAAGCTTTCTTT. It codes for CASSIPGTEIRGATEAFF.

This chain uses TRBV7-2 with TRBJ1-1; a possible D gene is TRBD1 (5 bases). The CDR3 has 14 amino acids. CDR1 and CDR2 from the germline V gene are SGHTA and FQGNSA. V was pared by 5 bases and J by 0 bases, with 10 bases between. The CDR3: CASSRGHMNTEAFF. The CDR3 coding sequence is TGTGCCAGCAGCCGAGGACATATGAACACTGAAGCTTTCTTT.

The chain uses TRBV11-3 and TRBJ2-7, with 9 positions matching TRBD2. The germline gives CDR1 SGHNT, CDR2 YENEEA. This CDR3 spans 13 amino acids. V gave up 10 bases and J gave up 4 bases; unmatched junction bases: 8. DNA for the CDR3: TGTGCCACCGCGATAGCGGGAGTGTACGAGCAGTACTTC. Amino acid sequence: CATAIAGVYEQYF.

The CDR3 sequence: CASGLSPGLAVSWDTQYF. For the CDR3, the DNA is TGTGCTAGTGGTTTGTCTCCGGGACTAGCGGTATCTTGGGATACGCAGTATTTT. The rearrangement joins TRBV12-5 to TRBJ2-3; 11 nucleotides line up with TRBD2. Per the germline V gene, CDR1 is LGHNT and CDR2 is FRNRAP. The CDR3 runs to 18 residues. V trimming: 2 bases; J trimming: 6 bases; junction bases outside the gene matches: 13.

This chain uses TRBV30 with TRBJ2-2; D gene unclear. The ends were cut back, 3 bases at V and 5 bases at J, with 16 bases in the middle. Germline V gene lookup returns CDR1 GTSNPN and CDR2 SVGIG (reference sequence). The CDR3 is 15 residues long. CDR3 loop: CAWRGSPGWTGELFF. DNA for the CDR3: TGTGCCTGGAGGGGCAGCCCAGGTTGGACCGGGGAGCTGTTTTTT.

J is TRBJ1-2 and V is TRBV30; no clear D. CDR1 is GTSNPN, CDR2 SVGIG, per germline (reference sequence). This CDR3 region has 13 residues. Deletions cut 0 bases from V and 3 bases from J, with 8 bases between. The CDR3 DNA reads TGTGCCTGGAGTGTGGTCGCGGACTATGGCTACACCTTC. Encoded protein: CAWSVVADYGYTF.

The rearrangement joins TRBV11-3 to TRBJ2-7; 9 nucleotides agree with TRBD1. Germline lookup yields CDR1 SGHNT and CDR2 YENEEA. The CDR3 length is 14 residues. Losses at the gene ends were 5 bases for V and 2 bases for J; bases not matched to a gene: 4. Written as DNA, the CDR3 is TGTGCCAGCAGCAGTGGGGACAGGGCCTACGAGCAGTACTTC. This translates into CASSSGDRAYEQYF.

This chain links TRBV4-1 with TRBJ1-1, with D possibly matching TRBD1 (5 bases). Looked up from germline, CDR1 is MGHRA and CDR2 is YSYEKL. The length of the CDR3 is 13 residues. The V end lost 4 bases, the J end lost 4 bases, and 10 bases lay between the germline ends. The CDR3 DNA follows: TGCGCCAGCAGCCTCCTGGGGGGCACTGAAGCTTTCTTT. Translating it yields CASSLLGGTEAFF.

This sequence joins TRBV6-5 and TRBJ1-1, with TRBD1 matching over 7 bases. In germline, CDR1 is MNHEY, CDR2 SVGAGI. V gave up 6 bases and J gave up 2 bases; unmatched junction bases: 9. The CDR3 has 15 amino acids. CDR3 in DNA: TGTGCCAGCAGGCGTCGACAGGGAGGTAACACTGAAGCTTTCTTT. Protein: CASRRRQGGNTEAFF.

V is TRBV5-4 and J is TRBJ1-1, with D perhaps TRBD1 (5 bases). The CDR3 covers 16 residues. Germline V gene data show CDR1 as SGHNT and CDR2 as YYREEE (reference sequence). With 7 bases removed from V and 2 bases from J, the gap between germline ends came to 21 bases. The CDR3 region is CASYRAGGSFNTEAFF. The CDR3 bases are TGTGCCAGCTACCGGGCGGGGGGGTCATTTAACACTGAAGCTTTCTTT.

The table lists this clone with a count of one. This chain uses TRBV5-4 with TRBJ1-1; D gene ambiguous. The CDR3 contains 12 residues. Germline values: CDR1 SGHNT, CDR2 YYREEE (reference sequence). Trimming removed 2 bases from V and 5 bases from J, with 7 bases in between. As DNA, the CDR3 is TGTGCCAGCAGCTTTGGAGGAACTGAAGCTTTCTTT. It encodes CASSFGGTEAFF. Variable domain in full (rest from reference TRBV5-4 and TRBJ1-1): ETGVTQSPTHLIKTRGQQVTLRCSSQSGHNTVSWYQQALGQGPQFIFQYYREEENGRGNFPPRFSGLQFPNYSSELNVNALELDDSALYLCASSFGGTEAFFGQGTRLTVV.

This clone was picked up one time. J is TRBJ2-6 and V is TRBV2; TRBD2 aligns across 12 bases. The CDR3 is 14 amino acids. V dropped 6 bases and J dropped 11; count of bases not matched to a gene: 5. Germline values: CDR1 SNHLY, CDR2 FYNNEI. The CDR3 DNA follows: TGTGCCAGCAGACTAGCGGGGGGCGCCTACGTCCTGACTTTC. It is translated as CASRLAGGAYVLTF.

In its sample, this clone was seen a few times. The CDR3 spells CASRRSQGAPGELFF. In DNA form, the CDR3 reads TGTGCCAGCAGACGGAGTCAGGGGGCGCCCGGGGAGCTGTTTTTT. The rearrangement uses TRBV6-5 and TRBJ2-2; 8 bases are a match to TRBD1. Germline V CDR1 and CDR2: MNHEY, SVGAGI. With 6 bases clipped from V and 6 bases from J, the junction kept 9 bases outside the gene matches. CDR3 size: 15 residues.

The chain uses TRBV11-2 and TRBJ2-3, with TRBD2 identical over 7 bases. CDR3 length: 15 residues. J was trimmed by 5 bases and V by 5 bases; bases with no gene match: 10. Germline V lookup: CDR1 SGHAT, CDR2 FQNNGV. The CDR3, as DNA: TGTGCCAGCAGCCCATACGGGGGAGGGATAGATACGCAGTATTTT. Protein product: CASSPYGGGIDTQYF.

The chain couples TRBV11-2 to TRBJ1-5; D call uncertain. Between the trimmed V and J ends, which lost 1 base and 8 bases, there was a span of 12 bases. Germline V gene sequence: CDR1 SGHAT, CDR2 FQNNGV. The CDR3 consists of 14 residues. The CDR3 bases are TGTGCCAGCAGCTTAGCCCGGGAATTGGAGCCCCAGCATTTT. It specifies CASSLARELEPQHF.

This sequence joins TRBV7-8 and TRBJ2-1, with D perhaps TRBD1 (5 bases). V was pared by 5 bases and J by 8 bases, with 13 bases between. CDR3 size: 13 residues. CDR1 is SGHVS and CDR2 is FQNEAQ in the germline V gene. CDR3 sequence (DNA): TGTGCCAGCAGCCCAAGGACAACTGATGAGCAGTTCTTC. It yields the protein CASSPRTTDEQFF.

The chain is built from TRBV30 and TRBJ1-1; no reliable D call. Trimming took 0 bases from V and 10 from J, leaving 9 bases between them. Germline values: CDR1 GTSNPN, CDR2 SVGIG (reference sequence). CDR3 length: 11 residues. CDR3 region: CAWSVLLGAFF. CDR3 sequence (DNA): TGTGCCTGGAGTGTTTTACTTGGAGCTTTCTTT.

The rearrangement uses TRBV30 and TRBJ1-3, with 7 bases fitting TRBD1. V lost 5 bases to trimming and J lost 0 bases; unmatched junction nucleotides: 7. The germline gives CDR1 GTSNPN, CDR2 SVGIG (reference sequence). There are 15 residues in the CDR3. In DNA, the CDR3 is TGTGCCTGGGCTGGACAGGCCTACTCTGGAAACACCATATATTTT. It encodes CAWAGQAYSGNTIYF.

The genes are TRBV7-2 and TRBJ1-2, with 8 positions matching TRBD1. V was clipped by 4 bases and J by 8 bases; unmatched bases: 9. Germline V gives CDR1 SGHTA, CDR2 FQGNSA. The CDR3 extends over 14 amino acids. CDR3 region: CASSSGGAVWGYTF. CDR3 nucleotides: TGTGCCAGCAGCTCAGGGGGCGCGGTATGGGGCTACACCTTC.

V gene TRBV7-8 combines with J gene TRBJ2-7; 10 bases agree with TRBD1. The CDR3 spans 14 residues. Germline loops: CDR1 SGHVS, CDR2 FQNEAQ. Trimming cost V 4 bases and J 2 bases; bases outside gene matches: 2. Here the CDR3 reads CASSSTGGAYEQYF. CDR3 in DNA: TGTGCCAGCAGCTCGACAGGGGGCGCCTACGAGCAGTACTTC.

This clone was picked up one time. The CDR3 DNA is TGTGCCAGGGGAGAGACAGGGTCTGCCGAGCAGTACTTC. This translates into CARGETGSAEQYF. The V gene is TRBV7-5, the J gene TRBJ2-7; TRBD1, as called in the table, went unchecked against the DNA. TRBV7-5 is tagged as a pseudogene. The CDR3 is 13 amino acids.

The rearrangement links TRBV5-1 to TRBJ1-2; tentatively, D is TRBD1 (5 bases). The CDR3 has 14 amino acids. The V and J ends lost 4 bases and 7 bases respectively, with 17 bases between them. Germline lookup yields CDR1 SGHRS and CDR2 YFSETQ. The DNA of the CDR3 is TGCGCCAGCAGCCCCCCTATGGGGCAGTCTGGCTACACCTTC. Protein: CASSPPMGQSGYTF.

This chain links TRBV5-4 with TRBJ2-7, with D perhaps TRBD2 (6 bases). This CDR3 contains 14 residues. Germline CDR1 and CDR2: SGHNT and YYREEE (reference sequence). V lost 7 bases to trimming and J lost 1 base, with 15 bases between them. The CDR3, as DNA: TGTGCCAGCGTGGCGGGGAGTTGGTCCTACGAGCAGTACTTC. It specifies CASVAGSWSYEQYF.

The rearrangement uses TRBV28 and TRBJ2-7, with D possibly TRBD1 on 6 matching bases. Germline V gene data show CDR1 as MDHEN and CDR2 as SYDVKM. Trimming shortened V by 4 bases and J by 5 bases, and 12 bases separated the two germline ends. This CDR3 spans 13 amino acids. The CDR3 loop is CASSWAGANEQYF. The CDR3 bases are TGTGCCAGCAGTTGGGCAGGGGCAAACGAGCAGTACTTC.